This T cell receptor (beta chain) emerged from a study of T cells in Graves' hyperthyroidism and ophthalmopathy. Trimming shortened V by 3 bases and J by 6 bases, and 3 bases separated the two germline ends. The V gene's germline CDR1 is LNHDA and CDR2 SQIVND (reference sequence). The CDR3 loop spans 12 amino acids. Amplification of TCR beta CDR3 regions used RNA as the template. The HTBI primer set served for first-round RT-PCR of the TCR CDR3. TCRdb recomputed calls from the multiplex PCR reads with MiXCR, one row per CDR3 protein. Among about 250,000 distinct CDR3 sequences listed, 20% to 25% were seen once. Used for diagnoses were clinical symptoms, serum thyroxine and TRAb, thyroid ultrasound and orbital computed tomography. The authors obtained PBMCs from 10 ml of fresh peripheral blood.

The material sequenced was blood. The V and J genes are TRBV19 and TRBJ1-6, with D hard to call. This receptor was identified in a man aged 30 to 39 with Graves' ophthalmopathy. CDR3 bases: TGTGCCAGTAGTATGCTTAATTCACCCCTCCACTTT. This encodes CASSMLNSPLHF.